This T cell receptor beta chain was observed in a study of blood T cell repertoires in COVID-19. Background on the study: The origin of the acute and convalescent COVID-19 samples was the United States, Italy and Spain. Sources were T cells, B-cell-depleted T cells, or PBMCs; the material itself was cDNA or gDNA.

V was trimmed by 1 base and J by 5 bases, leaving 9 bases between them. Germline V gene lookup returns CDR1 MDHEN and CDR2 SYDVKM. The CDR3 runs 14 residues. Authors' processing steps: By means of reference gene primer amplification, nucleated cell counts were estimated. Some clones are missing from TCRdb's copy, which holds only in-frame ones; the method was immunoSEQ multiplex PCR. The DNA was the basis for D and trimming; V, J and clone size are from that table. The profile covers under 300,000 clones, with 75% to 90% appearing a single time and 6% to 9% taken by the ten largest. This TCR was sampled from a man aged 60 to 75 who had recovered from COVID-19. V is TRBV28 and J is TRBJ2-1; D possibly corresponds to TRBD1 (6 bases). The sample comprised peripheral blood. CDR3 DNA sequence: TGTGCCAGCAGTTTATCGGCAGGGGACAATGAGCAGTTCTTC. This sequence encodes CASSLSAGDNEQFF.